A single sample gave rise to the 28 T cell receptor beta chains below, sequenced in a study of OX40 agonist ivuxolimab in advanced cancers. TCRdb's table, derived via immunoSEQ multiplex PCR, lists solely in-frame clones and lacks some. The data show about 36,000 clones, around two thirds seen once. The input for sequencing was CD4+ or CD8+ T cells sorted from blood, taken in a trial of the OX40 agonist ivuxolimab. These receptor sequences come from an adult with an advanced solid tumor such as melanoma, head and neck, liver or kidney cancer.

This chain uses TRBV7-2 with TRBJ1-5; D ambiguous. Trimming removed 3 bases at V and 7 bases at J, with 10 bases between. There are 13 residues in the CDR3. From germline, CDR1 is SGHTA and CDR2 FQGNSA. CDR3 in DNA: TGTGCCAGCAGCTTTGGGGTTTGGCAGCCCCAGCATTTT. Translating gives CASSFGVWQPQHF.

V is TRBV7-9 and J is TRBJ1-1, with D hard to call. Germline V gives CDR1 SEHNR, CDR2 FQNEAQ (reference sequence). The CDR3 loop spans 14 amino acids. V was pared by 2 bases and J by 0 bases, with 7 bases between. CDR3 DNA sequence: TGTGCCAGCAGCTTAACGCGGTTGAACACTGAAGCTTTCTTT. This sequence encodes CASSLTRLNTEAFF.

This clone was counted only a few times. This chain links TRBV5-1 with TRBJ1-2; D uncertain. The CDR3 consists of 12 residues. The V end was cut by 2 bases, the J end by 6 bases, with 8 bases between. CDR1 is SGHRS, CDR2 YFSETQ, per germline. CDR3 bases: TGCGCCAGCAGCTTCGACTATCATGGCTACACCTTC. Translating it yields CASSFDYHGYTF.

This clone was counted between two and nine times. This chain uses TRBV19 with TRBJ1-1; no clear D gene. Trimming cost V 4 bases and J 5 bases, with 14 bases left between them. Germline-derived CDR1 and CDR2 are LNHDA and SQIVND (reference sequence). This CDR3 is 14 amino acids long. For the CDR3, the DNA is TGTGCCAGTAGTAGGATTTCGGAGGGAACTGAAGCTTTCTTT. This sequence encodes CASSRISEGTEAFF.

The rearrangement uses TRBV10-2 and TRBJ2-1, with 12 bases identical to TRBD2. This CDR3 comprises 15 residues. CDR1 is WSHSY and CDR2 is SAAADI in the germline V gene. Losses at the gene ends were 4 bases for V and 2 bases for J; bases not matched to a gene: 0. The CDR3 reads CASSASGGAYNEQFF. The CDR3 DNA reads as TGCGCCAGCAGTGCTAGCGGGGGGGCCTACAATGAGCAGTTCTTC.

The CDR3 loop is CARTEGRLEAFF. The CDR3 nucleotides are TGTGCCCGAACAGAGGGGCGGCTTGAAGCTTTCTTT. J is TRBJ1-1 and V is TRBV6-1, with a weak D call TRBD1 (5 bases). This CDR3 has 12 residues. The V gene lost 11 bases and the J gene lost 7 bases, with 17 bases spanning the gap. Germline assignment: CDR1 MNHNS and CDR2 SASEGT.

This clone was observed a single time. CDR3 DNA: TGTGCCAGCAGTTACCTCCCCGGGGATAACACTGAAGCTTTCTTT. Protein: CASSYLPGDNTEAFF. The chain uses TRBV6-5 and TRBJ1-1; the D is unclear. Looked up from germline, CDR1 is MNHEY and CDR2 is SVGAGI. Trimming shortened V by 2 bases and J by 2 bases, and 12 bases separated the two germline ends. The CDR3 contains 15 residues.

The gene calls are TRBV6-6 and TRBJ1-2; perhaps TRBD1 as D (6 bases). Germline values: CDR1 MNHNY, CDR2 SVGAGI (reference sequence). There are 14 residues in the CDR3. Trimming stripped 6 bases from V and 4 bases from J, with 15 bases between. The CDR3 protein is CASSPPGHSYGYTF. The CDR3, as DNA: TGTGCCAGCAGCCCTCCGGGACATTCCTATGGCTACACCTTC.

The rearrangement uses TRBV2 and TRBJ1-5; D perhaps matches TRBD1 (5 bases). Between the trimmed V and J ends, which lost 5 bases and 12 bases, there was a span of 20 bases. Per the germline V gene, CDR1 is SNHLY and CDR2 is FYNNEI. This CDR3 is built from 14 residues. CDR3 region: CASSNYDSPGYQHF. CDR3 nucleotides: TGTGCCAGCAGTAACTACGACAGCCCCGGATACCAGCATTTT.

V usage is TRBV9 and J usage is TRBJ2-3; TRBD2 agrees at 7 bases. The trim removed 0 bases at V and 6 bases at J, leaving 7 bases unmatched. CDR1 SGDLS and CDR2 YYNGEE come from the germline V gene. This CDR3 has 15 amino acids. In DNA, the CDR3 is TGTGCCAGCAGCGTAGGTGGGAGGGTAGTGGATACGCAGTATTTT. Protein product: CASSVGGRVVDTQYF.

This rearrangement joins TRBV10-3 to TRBJ2-3, with TRBD2 identical over 12 bases. Germline V CDR1 and CDR2: ENHRY, SYGVKD. This CDR3 is 18 amino acids long. V lost 2 bases to trimming and J lost 4 bases; unmatched junction nucleotides: 10. Here the CDR3 reads CAISETSGGLVKADTQYF. DNA for the CDR3: TGTGCCATCAGTGAGACTAGCGGGGGGCTAGTTAAGGCAGATACGCAGTATTTT.

CDR3 residues: CASRPGQRDEAFF. CDR3 in DNA: TGTGCCAGTAGGCCCGGACAGCGCGATGAAGCTTTCTTT. The chain employs TRBV19 and TRBJ1-1, with D possibly matching TRBD1 (6 bases). The V end was cut by 6 bases, the J end by 7 bases, with 15 bases between. Germline CDR1 and CDR2: LNHDA and SQIVND (reference sequence). The CDR3 loop spans 13 amino acids. The full variable domain, in which reference TRBV19 and TRBJ1-1 provide the parts outside the CDR3, is DGGITQSPKYLFRKEGQNVTLSCEQNLNHDAMYWYRQDPGQGLRLIYYSQIVNDFQKGDIAEGYSVSREKKESFPLTVTSAQKNPTAFYLCASRPGQRDEAFFGQGTRLTVV.

CDR3 in amino acids: CASSGGISRGNTEAFF. DNA of the CDR3: TGCGCCAGCAGTGGCGGGATAAGTAGAGGGAACACTGAAGCTTTCTTT. The J gene is TRBJ1-1, the V gene TRBV10-1; D unresolved. CDR3 length: 16 amino acids. The V and J ends lost 4 bases and 1 base respectively, with 16 bases between them. CDR1 is WNHNN, CDR2 SYGVQD, per germline (reference sequence).

This clone has more than one count but fewer than ten. The CDR3 nucleotides read TGTGCCAGCAGTTACCCTGGGACAGGCGAGGAGCTGTTTTTT. Translation: CASSYPGTGEELFF. The chain joins TRBV6-5 to TRBJ2-2; 8 positions agree with TRBD1. In germline, CDR1 is MNHEY, CDR2 SVGAGI. The CDR3 length is 14 residues. J lost 10 bases, V lost 2 bases, and 6 bases had no gene match.

The rearrangement links TRBV7-9 to TRBJ2-7; 7 positions match TRBD2. This CDR3 is built from 11 residues. V shed 7 bases and J 6 bases; nucleotides not matched to a gene: 3. Germline loops: CDR1 SEHNR, CDR2 FQNEAQ (reference sequence). CDR3 DNA sequence: TGTGCCAGCACCACTAGCGTCGAGCAGTACTTC. Translated: CASTTSVEQYF. Supplemented by reference TRBV7-9 and TRBJ2-7, the full variable domain reads DTGVSQNPRHKITKRGQNVTFRCDPISEHNRLYWYRQTLGQGPEFLTYFQNEAQLEKSRLLSDRFSAERPKGSFSTLEIQRTEQGDSAMYLCASTTSVEQYFGPGTRLTVT.

This rearrangement joins TRBV5-1 to TRBJ2-7; TRBD2 agrees at 9 bases. V shed 0 bases, J shed 7 bases, and the junction held 14 bases outside the gene matches. The germline gives CDR1 SGHRS, CDR2 YFSETQ. The CDR3 is made up of 17 amino acids. The CDR3 DNA sequence: TGCGCCAGCAGCTTGGACTCCGCGCGGGGGGGCCGAAGGGAGCAGTACTTC. As protein: CASSLDSARGGRREQYF.

A note on this clone: The germline gene is not matched at one end of the junction; a read error may be the cause. The rearrangement joins TRBV6-1 to TRBJ1-4; no reliable D call. The CDR3 length is 13 residues. Germline values: CDR1 MNHNS, CDR2 SASEGT. The CDR3 DNA reads TGTGCGAGCAATGAGGCCCCCTCGACAAAACTGTTTTTT. Translating it yields CASNEAPSTKLFF.

This clone was seen more than once but under ten times. The chain combines TRBV2 with TRBJ1-2; 9 bases line up with TRBD1. The V segment lost 4 bases and the J segment 4 bases; nucleotides outside the gene matches: 4. From germline, CDR1 is SNHLY and CDR2 FYNNEI. The CDR3 is 14 residues long. CDR3 protein: CASSVDRGTYGYTF. CDR3 coding DNA: TGTGCCAGCAGTGTGGACAGGGGTACCTATGGCTACACCTTC.

The chain uses TRBV12-5 and TRBJ2-1, with D unclear. CDR1 and CDR2 (germline): LGHNT, FRNRAP. V was clipped by 2 bases and J by 5 bases, with 7 bases between them. This CDR3 comprises 13 residues. The CDR3 loop is CASGLYSNNEQFF. In DNA, the CDR3 is TGTGCTAGTGGTTTGTACAGTAACAATGAGCAGTTCTTC.

The gene calls are TRBV19 and TRBJ2-5; 9 positions agree with TRBD1. J gave up 9 bases and V 4 bases, and 15 bases lay outside the gene matches. The CDR3 spans 16 residues. Germline lookup yields CDR1 LNHDA and CDR2 SQIVND (reference sequence). The chain's CDR3 is CASSSGPGTGPSAQYF. CDR3 nucleotides: TGTGCCAGTAGTAGCGGGCCAGGGACAGGGCCTTCTGCCCAGTACTTC.

At least ten counts were recorded for this clone. The chain is built from TRBV11-2 and TRBJ1-3; D gene unclear. V was shortened by 2 bases and J by 0 bases, with 8 bases between the two germline ends. Germline loops: CDR1 SGHAT, CDR2 FQNNGV. This CDR3 has 15 amino acids. The CDR3, as DNA: TGTGCCAGCAGCTTAACCACTTACTCTGGAAACACCATATATTTT. It yields the protein CASSLTTYSGNTIYF.

The chain uses TRBV4-2 and TRBJ2-4; 11 bases are shared with TRBD2. With V trimmed by 5 bases and J by 8 bases, 2 bases remained unmatched. Germline V gene sequence: CDR1 LGHNA, CDR2 YNFKEQ. This CDR3 region has 13 residues. The CDR3 nucleotides read TGTGCCAGCAGCACGGGACTAGCGGACATTCAGTACTTC. This translates into CASSTGLADIQYF.

A word on this clone: The same CDR3 is also encoded by other DNA sequences in this sample. The chain is built from TRBV6-5 and TRBJ1-2; 11 positions agree with TRBD1. The CDR3 has 16 amino acids. The J segment lost 5 bases and the V segment lost 0 bases, leaving 5 bases of the junction unmatched. Looked up from germline, CDR1 is MNHEY and CDR2 is SVGAGI. The CDR3 loop reads CASSYSRTGGGYGYTF. The CDR3 DNA reads as TGTGCCAGCAGTTACTCCCGGACAGGGGGCGGTTATGGCTACACCTTC.

This clone appeared a few times. The chain combines TRBV9 with TRBJ2-1, with 11 bases lining up with TRBD2. Germline values: CDR1 SGDLS, CDR2 YYNGEE. V shed 0 bases, J shed 9 bases, and the junction held 8 bases outside the gene matches. The length of the CDR3 is 16 residues. CDR3 in amino acids: CASSVAASGGNGEQFF. CDR3 coding DNA: TGTGCCAGCAGCGTAGCGGCTAGCGGGGGGAATGGTGAGCAGTTCTTC.

V and J are TRBV6-5 and TRBJ2-6; TRBD1 might be the D (5 bases). CDR3 length: 15 amino acids. The V end was cut by 5 bases, the J end by 4 bases, with 12 bases between. CDR1 and CDR2 from the germline V gene are MNHEY and SVGAGI. CDR3 sequence: CASSLHRSGANVLTF. The CDR3 DNA reads TGTGCCAGCAGTCTTCACAGGTCAGGGGCCAACGTCCTGACTTTC.

This clone was observed a few times. The genes are TRBV5-4 and TRBJ2-7; no clear D gene. The CDR3 sequence is 11 residues long. From germline, CDR1 is SGHNT and CDR2 YYREEE (reference sequence). Trimming left V 4 bases short and J 9 bases short, with 11 bases between. CDR3 loop: CASSTHIRQYV. The CDR3 DNA sequence: TGTGCCAGCAGCACCCATATCAGGCAGTACGTC.

A few counts support this clone. V usage is TRBV13 and J usage is TRBJ2-5; either TRBD1 or TRBD2 may supply D (5 bases each). The CDR3 covers 15 residues. Per germline, CDR1 PRHDT and CDR2 FYEKMQ (reference sequence). Trimming pared 0 bases from V and 5 bases from J, leaving 13 bases between. CDR3: CASSLGGRSWETQYF. CDR3 coding DNA: TGTGCCAGCAGCTTAGGGGGACGGTCATGGGAGACCCAGTACTTC. The variable domain in full, with the rest retrieved from reference TRBV13 and TRBJ2-5, is AAGVIQSPRHLIKEKRETATLKCYPIPRHDTVYWYQQGPGQDPQFLISFYEKMQSDKGSIPDRFSAQQFSDYHSELNMSSLELGDSALYFCASSLGGRSWETQYFGPGTRLLVL.

This chain uses TRBV14 with TRBJ2-5; D is ambiguous. V shed 4 bases and J shed 1 base, with 10 bases lying between them. This CDR3 is 14 amino acids long. Germline V gene sequence: CDR1 SGHDN, CDR2 FVKESK. The CDR3 loop reads CASSPTLFQETQYF. The DNA for the CDR3 is TGTGCCAGCAGCCCAACGCTTTTCCAAGAGACCCAGTACTTC.